These 31 T cell receptor beta chains share one sample of origin, sequenced in a study of shared clonotypes between healthy human individuals. The table came from immunoSEQ multiplex PCR; TCRdb's copy has only in-frame clones and leaves some out. The table shows 2,500,000 or so clones, with more than 90% occurring only once. The sample was naive CD4+ T cells sorted from blood. The subset was: CD45RA+ positively selected. The receptor source for this set is a man younger than 35 in good health.

CDR3 residues: CASSFLGSRTRGMNGYTF. CDR3 DNA sequence: TGTGCCAGCAGTTTCTTGGGGTCGCGGACCAGAGGTATGAATGGCTACACCTTC. The chain uses TRBV27 and TRBJ1-2; no clear D gene. The CDR3 loop spans 18 amino acids. Trimming stripped 3 bases from V and 6 bases from J, with 26 bases between. Per the germline V gene, CDR1 is MNHEY and CDR2 is SMNVEV (reference sequence).

The chain joins TRBV6-1 to TRBJ2-7; tentative D call: TRBD2 (5 bases). The germline gives CDR1 MNHNS, CDR2 SASEGT. Trimming took off 5 bases at V and 1 base at J, with 9 bases between the two ends. The CDR3 has 13 amino acids. The CDR3 sequence: CASSWRTSYEQYF. The CDR3 nucleotides read TGTGCCAGCAGTTGGCGGACTTCCTACGAGCAGTACTTC.

V usage is TRBV10-3 and J usage is TRBJ1-2; D ambiguous. CDR1 is ENHRY, CDR2 SYGVKD, per germline. V was shortened by 3 bases and J by 2 bases, with 7 bases between the two germline ends. This CDR3 is built from 13 residues. DNA of the CDR3: TGTGCCATCAGTGAAAAGGAAAACTATGGCTACACCTTC. This codes for CAISEKENYGYTF.

The V gene is TRBV18, the J gene TRBJ1-1; unclear D gene. Germline V gene data show CDR1 as KGHSH and CDR2 as LQKENI. Trimming took off 0 bases at V and 6 bases at J, with 17 bases between the two ends. The CDR3 runs 16 residues. In nucleotides, the CDR3 is TGTGCCAGCTCACCACCTGGAAGGTCGGGAGCCTCTGAAGCTTTCTTT. Protein product: CASSPPGRSGASEAFF.

This clone was counted once. The rearrangement uses TRBV9 and TRBJ2-5; 7 positions agree with TRBD1. This CDR3 is 15 amino acids long. Unmatched junction bases numbered 10, after V lost 4 bases and J lost 4 bases. CDR1 is SGDLS, CDR2 YYNGEE, per germline. The CDR3 nucleotides are TGTGCCAGCAGCTCCCGGGACAGTAGATTAGAGACCCAGTACTTC. Translating gives CASSSRDSRLETQYF.

CDR3 loop: CSVEVVRLADEQFF. The CDR3 nucleotides are TGCAGCGTTGAGGTGGTTCGGCTAGCGGATGAGCAGTTCTTC. The chain combines TRBV29-1 with TRBJ2-1, with 7 positions matching TRBD2. CDR3 length: 14 residues. J gave up 8 bases and V 3 bases, and 10 bases lay outside the gene matches. Germline-derived CDR1 and CDR2 are SQVTM and ANQGSEA.

This sequence joins TRBV5-4 and TRBJ2-7; D ambiguous. Trimming left V 1 base short and J 2 bases short, with 13 bases between. Germline CDR1 is SGHNT and CDR2 is YYREEE (reference sequence). The CDR3 is made up of 15 amino acids. DNA for the CDR3: TGTGCCAGCAGCTTGAACATACGCAATACCTACGAGCAGTACTTC. Protein product: CASSLNIRNTYEQYF.

The chain links TRBV6-1 to TRBJ1-3; no clear D gene. Trimming pared 4 bases from V and 6 bases from J, leaving 13 bases between. CDR3 length: 14 amino acids. Germline CDR1 reads MNHNS; CDR2 reads SASEGT. CDR3 region: CASSAGELENTIYF. The CDR3 DNA follows: TGTGCCAGCAGTGCCGGGGAGTTAGAAAACACCATATATTTT.

The CDR3: CASSLGSLAGGYEQYF. CDR3 coding DNA: TGTGCCAGCAGCTTAGGGTCCCTAGCGGGAGGCTACGAGCAGTACTTC. The V call is TRBV7-9, the J call TRBJ2-7, with TRBD2 matching over 11 bases. Germline V gene data show CDR1 as SEHNR and CDR2 as FQNEAQ (reference sequence). The CDR3 sequence is 16 residues long. J gave up 3 bases and V 1 base, and 5 bases lay outside the gene matches.

As regards this clone: An end of the junction does not agree with germline; a read error may underlie this. The rearrangement uses TRBV30 and TRBJ1-4, with TRBD1 matching over 8 bases. Per the germline V gene, CDR1 is GTSNPN and CDR2 is SVGIG (reference sequence). The CDR3 has 11 amino acids. The CDR3 region has the DNA TGTGCAGGGGACAGGATTTTCAGAACGGATTTT. As protein: CAGDRIFRTDF.

V usage is TRBV19 and J usage is TRBJ2-7; 15 bases line up with TRBD2. CDR3 length: 16 amino acids. From germline, CDR1 is LNHDA and CDR2 SQIVND (reference sequence). V shed 5 bases and J 2 bases; nucleotides not matched to a gene: 4. DNA of the CDR3: TGTGCCAGTAGTGCCGGACTAGCGGGAGGGCCCTACGAGCAGTACTTC. Protein product: CASSAGLAGGPYEQYF. Combining the CDR3 with reference TRBV19 and TRBJ2-7 gives the whole variable domain DGGITQSPKYLFRKEGQNVTLSCEQNLNHDAMYWYRQDPGQGLRLIYYSQIVNDFQKGDIAEGYSVSREKKESFPLTVTSAQKNPTAFYLCASSAGLAGGPYEQYFGPGTRLTVT.

The gene calls are TRBV25-1 and TRBJ1-2, with D perhaps TRBD1 (5 bases). The V end was cut by 2 bases, the J end by 9 bases, with 16 bases between. CDR3 size: 14 residues. The germline V gene encodes CDR1 MGHDK and CDR2 SYGVNS. CDR3 nucleotides: TGTGCCAGCAGTGAAGGAGGGGCAGAATGGAGCTACACCTTC. It specifies CASSEGGAEWSYTF.

This chain uses TRBV7-9 with TRBJ1-1; D might be TRBD1 (6 bases). The CDR3 consists of 13 residues. The V gene lost 5 bases and the J gene lost 7 bases, with 14 bases spanning the gap. CDR1 SEHNR and CDR2 FQNEAQ come from the germline V gene (reference sequence). CDR3 residues: CASSPAGVGEAFF. CDR3 DNA: TGTGCCAGCAGCCCCGCAGGGGTTGGTGAAGCTTTCTTT. Filled out from reference TRBV7-9 and TRBJ1-1, the complete variable domain reads DTGVSQNPRHKITKRGQNVTFRCDPISEHNRLYWYRQTLGQGPEFLTYFQNEAQLEKSRLLSDRFSAERPKGSFSTLEIQRTEQGDSAMYLCASSPAGVGEAFFGQGTRLTVV.

J is TRBJ2-7 and V is TRBV6-6; D is ambiguous. Germline V gives CDR1 MNHNY, CDR2 SVGAGI (reference sequence). Trimming cost V 4 bases and J 3 bases, with 7 bases left between them. This CDR3 is built from 12 residues. CDR3 nucleotides: TGTGCCAGCAGTTCCATGATCTACGAGCAGTACTTC. Its protein is CASSSMIYEQYF.

The chain recombines TRBV10-3 with TRBJ2-3; D is possibly TRBD2 (5 bases). V was trimmed by 0 bases and J by 5 bases, leaving 15 bases between them. The CDR3 extends over 16 amino acids. The V gene's germline CDR1 is ENHRY and CDR2 SYGVKD. The CDR3 DNA reads as TGTGCCATCAGTGAGTCCTTCGCGGAGGCCGGAGATACGCAGTATTTT. It yields the protein CAISESFAEAGDTQYF.

V and J are TRBV10-3 and TRBJ2-1, with TRBD2 as a possible D gene (6 bases). This CDR3 has 15 amino acids. V was shortened by 5 bases and J by 1 base, with 12 bases between the two germline ends. In germline, CDR1 is ENHRY, CDR2 SYGVKD. DNA of the CDR3: TGTGCCATCAGTCCCGGGCGGGAATCCTACAATGAGCAGTTCTTC. This gives the protein CAISPGRESYNEQFF.

The genes are TRBV5-4 and TRBJ1-2; 8 bases agree with TRBD1. From germline, CDR1 is SGHNT and CDR2 YYREEE (reference sequence). J was trimmed by 2 bases and V by 5 bases; bases with no gene match: 5. This CDR3 contains 14 residues. The CDR3 loop is CASSWGTGNYGYTF. The CDR3 nucleotides are TGTGCCAGCAGTTGGGGGACAGGAAACTATGGCTACACCTTC.

This clone came up once. The genes are TRBV15 and TRBJ1-4; 9 bases match TRBD1. The CDR3 sequence is 15 residues long. The junction had 4 bases not matched to a gene; V was cut back by 4 bases and J by 4 bases. From germline, CDR1 is LNHNV and CDR2 YYDKDF (reference sequence). The CDR3 DNA follows: TGTGCCACCAGCAAACAGGGGGCGCATAATGAAAAACTGTTTTTT. It yields the protein CATSKQGAHNEKLFF.

This clone occurred once. Other DNA sequences in this specimen translate into the identical CDR3. The chain is built from TRBV5-1 and TRBJ1-2, with D uncertain. The CDR3 is 15 amino acids. From germline, CDR1 is SGHRS and CDR2 YFSETQ. Trimming took off 2 bases at V and 0 bases at J, with 11 bases between the two ends. CDR3 sequence (DNA): TGCGCCAGCAGCTTAACTCCGGGAACTAACTATGGCTACACCTTC. Its translation is CASSLTPGTNYGYTF.

The chain uses TRBV6-5 and TRBJ2-7, with 7 bases identical to TRBD2. J was trimmed by 2 bases and V by 0 bases; bases with no gene match: 7. The CDR3 spans 16 residues. Germline CDR1 MNHEY, CDR2 SVGAGI. The CDR3 sequence: CASSYSGRGYAYEQYF. The CDR3 region has the DNA TGTGCCAGCAGTTACTCGGGGCGGGGGTACGCCTACGAGCAGTACTTC.

The chain joins TRBV6-5 to TRBJ2-7; tentative D call: TRBD2 (6 bases). Germline lookup yields CDR1 MNHEY and CDR2 SVGAGI. The CDR3 covers 16 residues. The germline V and J ends were trimmed by 0 bases and 3 bases, with 15 bases remaining between them. This CDR3 is CASSYSELSRGYEQYF. DNA of the CDR3: TGTGCCAGCAGTTACTCCGAGCTGTCGCGGGGCTACGAGCAGTACTTC.

The genes are TRBV5-4 and TRBJ2-5, with 13 bases fitting TRBD2. CDR1 and CDR2 from the germline V gene are SGHNT and YYREEE (reference sequence). Trimming cost V 4 bases and J 6 bases; bases outside gene matches: 9. This CDR3 is built from 16 residues. This CDR3 is CASSLQGTSGVKTQYF. The CDR3 region has the DNA TGTGCCAGCAGCCTTCAGGGGACTAGCGGGGTGAAGACCCAGTACTTC.

This clone was counted between two and nine times. V usage is TRBV19 and J usage is TRBJ1-5; no reliable D call. V was trimmed by 5 bases and J by 2 bases, leaving 10 bases between them. The length of the CDR3 is 14 residues. The germline V gene has CDR1 LNHDA and CDR2 SQIVND (reference sequence). Here the CDR3 reads CASSPKVGNQPQHF. In DNA, the CDR3 is TGTGCCAGTAGTCCCAAGGTTGGCAATCAGCCCCAGCATTTT. Looking up the rest from reference TRBV19 and TRBJ1-5 gives the full variable domain: DGGITQSPKYLFRKEGQNVTLSCEQNLNHDAMYWYRQDPGQGLRLIYYSQIVNDFQKGDIAEGYSVSREKKESFPLTVTSAQKNPTAFYLCASSPKVGNQPQHFGDGTRLSIL.

The V call is TRBV6-5, the J call TRBJ1-2, with 7 bases that match TRBD1. CDR3 length equals 15 residues. J lost 2 bases, V lost 5 bases, and 8 bases had no gene match. CDR1 MNHEY and CDR2 SVGAGI come from the germline V gene. CDR3 DNA sequence: TGTGCCAGCAGTCGAGATGGACAGGCGAACTATGGCTACACCTTC. Translating it yields CASSRDGQANYGYTF.

On this clone: The same CDR3 is also encoded by other DNA sequences in this sample. This chain connects TRBV29-1 to TRBJ1-1; 8 positions agree with TRBD1. Per germline, CDR1 SQVTM and CDR2 ANQGSEA. This CDR3 spans 13 amino acids. The V segment lost 6 bases and the J segment 5 bases; nucleotides outside the gene matches: 8. The CDR3 region has the DNA TGCAGCGTCTCCGGACAGGGTAGAACTGAAGCTTTCTTT. Its translation is CSVSGQGRTEAFF.

A few counts support this clone. V usage is TRBV19 and J usage is TRBJ1-1; possibly TRBD1 for D (5 bases). CDR1 and CDR2 (germline): LNHDA, SQIVND (reference sequence). The V and J ends lost 2 bases and 11 bases respectively, with 15 bases between them. This CDR3 comprises 13 residues. CDR3 loop: CASSIPGPREAFF. The CDR3 nucleotides read TGTGCCAGTAGTATACCGGGACCGAGAGAGGCTTTCTTT.

The chain employs TRBV11-2 and TRBJ2-7, with D perhaps being TRBD1 or TRBD2 (5 bases each). The length of the CDR3 is 16 residues. The V gene's germline CDR1 is SGHAT and CDR2 FQNNGV. Trimming cost V 1 base and J 0 bases, with 13 bases left between them. In DNA, the CDR3 is TGTGCCAGCAGCTTAGCACGGGACGGTTACTCCTACGAGCAGTACTTC. Encoded protein: CASSLARDGYSYEQYF.

The V and J genes are TRBV2 and TRBJ2-7; no clear D gene. V was trimmed by 8 bases and J by 1 base, leaving 12 bases between them. Per the germline V gene, CDR1 is SNHLY and CDR2 is FYNNEI. This CDR3 contains 13 residues. The CDR3 spells CASQSALSYEQYF. As DNA, the CDR3 is TGTGCCAGCCAGAGTGCGTTATCCTACGAGCAGTACTTC.

The chain recombines TRBV5-4 with TRBJ2-3; 11 nucleotides line up with TRBD1. The CDR3 totals 15 residues. V lost 2 bases to trimming and J lost 8 bases; unmatched junction nucleotides: 7. CDR1 SGHNT and CDR2 YYREEE come from the germline V gene (reference sequence). For the CDR3, the DNA is TGTGCCAGCAGCTTTCCCGGGACAGGGGGAGGTACGCAGTATTTT. Amino acids: CASSFPGTGGGTQYF.

The chain couples TRBV10-1 to TRBJ2-7; possibly TRBD1 for D (6 bases). V was pared by 2 bases and J by 8 bases, with 22 bases between. The CDR3 runs 16 residues. Per germline, CDR1 WNHNN and CDR2 SYGVQD (reference sequence). The DNA of the CDR3 is TGCGCCAGCAGTGAGGCTCCCGGGACAATGGAATTAAAGCAGTACTTC. This translates into CASSEAPGTMELKQYF.

This clone was counted once. This sample includes further DNA sequences coding for the same CDR3. V is TRBV5-1 and J is TRBJ2-5; D remains ambiguous. The germline gives CDR1 SGHRS, CDR2 YFSETQ. Between the trimmed V and J ends, which lost 4 bases and 3 bases, there was a span of 4 bases. CDR3 length: 11 residues. Here the CDR3 DNA reads TGCGCCAGCAGCATCAAAGAGACCCAGTACTTC. Translating gives CASSIKETQYF.